The 10 T cell receptor beta chains reported below all come from one sample, sequenced in a study of response to subunit inactivated influenza vaccine. TCRdb redid the calling of the RT-PCR reads with MiXCR, one entry per CDR3 protein. The sample records 650,000 to 700,000 distinct CDR3 sequences, 15% to 19% being singletons. The sample here was PBMCs from blood, taken roughly 13 days after vaccination. The source of these receptors is a man aged 45-60 years who received an inactivated influenza vaccine.

This clonotype occurred a few times. The chain recombines TRBV4-3 with TRBJ2-1; D tentatively fits TRBD1 or TRBD2 (6 bases each). Trimming cost V 3 bases and J 2 bases, with 14 bases left between them. The germline V gene encodes CDR1 LGHNA and CDR2 YSLEER. The CDR3 consists of 16 residues. In DNA, the CDR3 is TGCGCCAGCAGCCAGGGCTGGAGGGGGACCTACAATGAGCAGTTCTTC. Translation: CASSQGWRGTYNEQFF.

This chain connects TRBV3-1 to TRBJ1-4; D is possibly TRBD1 (6 bases). Germline V lookup: CDR1 LGHDT, CDR2 YNNKEL (reference sequence). Trimming removed 4 bases at V and 8 bases at J, with 8 bases between. The CDR3 consists of 12 residues. CDR3: CASSPGQEKLFF. For the CDR3, the DNA is TGTGCCAGCAGCCCGGGACAAGAAAAACTGTTTTTT. Together with reference TRBV3-1 and TRBJ1-4, the CDR3 gives the full variable domain: DTAVSQTPKYLVTQMGNDKSIKCEQNLGHDTMYWYKQDSKKFLKIMFSYNNKELIINETVPNRFSPKSPDKAHLNLHINSLELGDSAVYFCASSPGQEKLFFGSGTQLSVL.

The chain has TRBV6-1 and TRBJ1-5, with D tentatively TRBD1 (5 bases). CDR3 length: 15 amino acids. V was clipped by 6 bases and J by 5 bases, with 17 bases between them. Germline CDR1 is MNHNS and CDR2 is SASEGT. The CDR3 DNA reads TGTGCCAGCAGGCGTGACAGAAGCCGGGATCAGCCCCAGCATTTT. Its protein product is CASRRDRSRDQPQHF.

This clonotype was observed a few times. The chain uses TRBV6-6 and TRBJ2-5; no reliable D call. Between the trimmed V and J ends, which lost 6 bases and 6 bases, there was a span of 14 bases. CDR1 is MNHNY, CDR2 SVGAGI, per germline (reference sequence). The CDR3 is made up of 13 amino acids. CDR3 DNA: TGTGCCAGCAGGACGGACGGCCTACAGACCCAGTACTTC. This gives the protein CASRTDGLQTQYF.

The chain recombines TRBV4-3 with TRBJ2-1; TRBD2 is a possible D gene (5 bases). Germline values: CDR1 LGHNA, CDR2 YSLEER. This CDR3 is built from 14 residues. V lost 0 bases and J lost 5, with 8 bases in between. The chain's CDR3 is CASSQDLRDNEQFF. The CDR3 bases are TGCGCCAGCAGCCAAGATCTGAGGGACAATGAGCAGTTCTTC.

This clonotype came up a few times. This chain connects TRBV28 to TRBJ2-1; 11 nucleotides line up with TRBD1. V was pared by 4 bases and J by 4 bases, with 18 bases of the junction left unmatched. The length of the CDR3 is 20 residues. Germline CDR1 reads MDHEN; CDR2 reads SYDVKM. CDR3 in amino acids: CASSSAGTGGLKYLYNEQFF. CDR3 in DNA: TGTGCCAGCAGTTCAGCCGGGACAGGGGGACTAAAGTATCTTTACAATGAGCAGTTCTTC.

This clonotype was observed a few times. The V gene is TRBV5-1, the J gene TRBJ2-7, with D uncertain. Germline V gives CDR1 SGHRS, CDR2 YFSETQ. Trimming shortened V by 4 bases and J by 6 bases, and 14 bases separated the two germline ends. The CDR3 is 13 residues long. This chain's CDR3 is CASSISRGREQYF. CDR3 coding DNA: TGCGCCAGCAGCATCAGCCGCGGACGCGAGCAGTACTTC.

The sample holds a few counts of this clonotype. The J gene is TRBJ1-4, the V gene TRBV3-1, with a weak D call TRBD1 (6 bases). Germline CDR1 LGHDT, CDR2 YNNKEL (reference sequence). CDR3 size: 15 residues. V was pared by 4 bases and J by 6 bases, with 15 bases between. The CDR3 sequence is CASSPTGISDEKLFF. CDR3 nucleotide sequence: TGTGCCAGCAGCCCCACAGGGATTAGCGATGAAAAACTGTTTTTT.

This rearrangement joins TRBV29-1 to TRBJ2-1; a possible D gene is TRBD1 (5 bases). This CDR3 spans 13 amino acids. Germline lookup yields CDR1 SQVTM and CDR2 ANQGSEA. Deletions cut 6 bases from V and 9 bases from J, with 18 bases between. The CDR3 DNA sequence: TGCAGCGTCGACAGACCAGGGTCTGCTGAGCAGTTCTTC. Translation gives CSVDRPGSAEQFF.

The sample holds a few counts of this clonotype. The V and J genes are TRBV24-1 and TRBJ2-1, with TRBD2 identical over 11 bases. CDR1 is KGHDR and CDR2 is SFDVKD in the germline V gene. The CDR3 sequence is 13 residues long. V lost 6 bases, J lost 10 bases, and 4 bases stayed unmatched. The CDR3 protein is CATSLAGGQEQFF. The CDR3, as DNA: TGTGCCACCAGTTTAGCGGGGGGGCAAGAGCAGTTCTTC.